Below, 5 T cell receptor beta chains from the same sample are listed, as sequenced in a study of cytomegalovirus exposure and HLA in healthy donors. This table comes from immunoSEQ multiplex PCR, and its TCRdb copy is limited to in-frame clones, with some not included. The repertoire holds some 330,000 clones, roughly 89% seen once, with roughly 0.8% in the top ten. The sequenced material came from PBMCs. The receptors derive from a woman under 30 in good health and CMV-seronegative.

The gene calls are TRBV4-2 and TRBJ1-3, with D tentatively TRBD1 (6 bases). This CDR3 region has 17 residues. CDR1 and CDR2 (germline): LGHNA, YNFKEQ. With 0 bases removed from V and 0 bases from J, the gap between germline ends came to 12 bases. Written as DNA, the CDR3 is TGTGCCAGCAGCCAAGATCTCGTGACAGGCTCTGGAAACACCATATATTTT. Its translation: CASSQDLVTGSGNTIYF.

The genes are TRBV6-5 and TRBJ2-1, with 7 positions matching TRBD2. With 9 bases clipped from V and 3 bases from J, the junction kept 11 bases outside the gene matches. CDR1 and CDR2 (germline): MNHEY, SVGAGI. The CDR3 contains 15 residues. CDR3 amino acids: CASGAGVQIYNEQFF. CDR3 in DNA: TGTGCCAGTGGGGCGGGAGTCCAAATCTACAATGAGCAGTTCTTC.

The chain is built from TRBV7-3 and TRBJ2-7; TRBD2 matches at 8 bases. This CDR3 region has 15 residues. Germline CDR1 and CDR2: SGHTA and FQGTGA. The V segment lost 1 base and the J segment 0 bases; nucleotides outside the gene matches: 2. The DNA of the CDR3 is TGTGCCAGCAGCTTAAACAGCGGGAGCTCCTACGAGCAGTACTTC. It yields the protein CASSLNSGSSYEQYF.

This chain uses TRBV9 with TRBJ2-2, with D uncertain. V dropped 0 bases and J dropped 5 bases, with 5 bases sitting between them. Germline CDR1 is SGDLS and CDR2 is YYNGEE. The CDR3 runs to 13 residues. In nucleotides, the CDR3 is TGTGCCAGCAGCGTAGATAATACCGGGGAGCTGTTTTTT. This encodes CASSVDNTGELFF.

V and J are TRBV7-3 and TRBJ2-1; 12 nucleotides align to TRBD1. Per germline, CDR1 SGHTA and CDR2 FQGTGA. V was clipped by 5 bases and J by 7 bases; unmatched bases: 9. The CDR3 extends over 16 amino acids. The DNA for the CDR3 is TGTGCCAGCAGCGCGAGGGACAGGGGGCGGGCAAATGAGCAGTTCTTC. It yields the protein CASSARDRGRANEQFF.